The T cell receptor (beta chain) described here comes from a study of cytomegalovirus exposure and HLA in healthy donors. Study-level findings and limits: Information on immune exposure was restricted to one variable (CMV serostatus). A list of about 180 TCR beta chains associated with cytomegalovirus was given.

As for the donors, each was a healthy bone marrow donor. The PCR made use of 60 Vbeta and 13 Jbeta primers. Assay: immunoSEQ multiplex PCR; the TCRdb copy retains only in-frame clones and omits some. The sample contains over 110,000 clones, almost 80% of which appear only once. This clone has only a few counts. Its cognate antigen is unknown. The sequence was collected from a man aged 18 to 35 in good health and CMV-seronegative. Sequences were obtained from PBMCs.

As DNA, the CDR3 is TGTGCCAGCAGTCTCAGCTGGGCCAATCAGCCCCAGCATTTT. This sequence encodes CASSLSWANQPQHF. The chain recombines TRBV6-5 with TRBJ1-5; no clear D. Trimming removed 5 bases from V and 3 bases from J, with 11 bases in between. Per the germline V gene, CDR1 is MNHEY and CDR2 is SVGAGI. The CDR3 runs to 14 residues.